This T cell receptor beta chain was obtained from a study of beta chain features in type 1 diabetes. Study findings and constraints: Among type 1 diabetes patients, VDJ junctions had fewer insertions and more deletions. The study found moderately but significantly shorter TCRB CDR3s in all four CD4+ subsets of Type 1 diabetes patients.

Post-sort purity exceeded 95% for all sorted populations. The V gene's germline CDR1 is LNHNV and CDR2 YYDKDF (reference sequence). Trimming cost V 0 bases and J 9 bases; bases outside gene matches: 2. There are 15 residues in the CDR3. Details on this clone: Its antigen remains unidentified.

Expressed TCRB transcripts were sequenced because the entire RNA isolate underwent reverse transcription. Profiling relied on immunoSEQ multiplex PCR, and the TCRdb table lists in-frame clones only, not all of them. The table shows 810,000 or so clones, with roughly a sixth occurring only once. Sequencing was done on a sample of naive CD4+ T cells from blood. The receptor was isolated from a woman aged 18-35 years in good health. The V call is TRBV15, the J call TRBJ2-1, with 13 bases aligning to TRBD2. CDR3 sequence (DNA): TGTGCCACCAGCAGAGAGGGACTAGCGGGATTTGAGCAGTTCTTC. Amino acid sequence: CATSREGLAGFEQFF.